These 8 T cell receptor beta chains came from one sample sequenced in a study of vaccination and CD4 T cells after COVID-19. Cultured CD4+ T-cell DNA underwent Oncomine TCR Beta short-read sequencing. Each CDR3 protein is one row after TCRdb ran MiXCR on the PCR reads. The data contain around 13,000 distinct CDR3 sequences, approximately 60% of them seen just once; the ten biggest clones take up around 10%. Treatment in this sample: approximately 9-day PBMC culture with coronavirus spike peptide pools or control peptides (ViraFEST assay). These receptors' antigens are unknown. The starting material was CD4+ T cells from blood, cultured in vitro, obtained before SARS-CoV-2 vaccination. The receptor set was obtained from a human donor who had recovered from COVID-19.

The chain is built from TRBV7-8 and TRBJ1-2, with 8 bases matching TRBD1. The CDR3 length is 15 residues. Germline assignment: CDR1 SGHVS and CDR2 FQNEAQ. Trimming at V came to 2 bases and at J to 9 bases, leaving 11 bases not matched to a gene. The CDR3 DNA reads as TGTGCCAGCAGCTTAAACCCTGCCCAGGGGGCAAGCTACACCTTC. Its translation: CASSLNPAQGASYTF.

The rearrangement uses TRBV14 and TRBJ2-7, with a weak D call TRBD2 (5 bases). CDR3 length equals 15 residues. V lost 3 bases and J 3 bases, leaving 15 bases between the germline ends. Germline-derived CDR1 and CDR2 are SGHDN and FVKESK. CDR3 region: CASSQFKLGDYEQYF. The DNA of the CDR3 is TGTGCCAGCAGCCAGTTTAAACTCGGGGACTACGAGCAGTACTTC.

V is TRBV6-2 or TRBV6-3 and J is TRBJ2-5, with D hard to call. Trimming left V 4 bases short and J 3 bases short, with 15 bases between. Per the germline V gene, CDR1 is MNHEY and CDR2 is SVGEGT. The CDR3 is 15 residues long. For the CDR3, the DNA is TGTGCCAGCAGTTCCTCACGCCCGAAGGAAGAGACCCAGTACTTC. Translated, it gives CASSSSRPKEETQYF.

The CDR3 loop reads CSGLRSTEAFF. The CDR3 DNA is TGCAGCGGCCTTCGCAGCACTGAAGCTTTCTTT. The V gene is TRBV29-1, the J gene TRBJ1-1; no firm D call. V was shortened by 7 bases and J by 4 bases, with 10 bases between the two germline ends. The germline V gene encodes CDR1 SQVTM and CDR2 ANQGSEA. This CDR3 region has 11 residues.

This clonotype appeared a few times. The chain links TRBV2 to TRBJ1-2, with D possibly being TRBD1 (5 bases). Trimming left V 2 bases short and J 7 bases short, with 17 bases between. Germline V gene data show CDR1 as SNHLY and CDR2 as FYNNEI. The CDR3 has 15 amino acids. This CDR3 is CASSERDVLLGGYTF. The CDR3 bases are TGTGCCAGCAGTGAAAGGGACGTTTTGTTGGGTGGCTACACCTTC.

CDR3 in amino acids: CASSGLTLGTEAFF. The CDR3 nucleotides read TGTGCCAGCAGCGGCCTTACCTTGGGAACTGAAGCTTTCTTT. The J gene is TRBJ1-1, the V gene TRBV2, with D unresolved. This CDR3 is built from 14 residues. With 6 bases removed from V and 5 bases from J, the gap between germline ends came to 16 bases. Germline V gene lookup returns CDR1 SNHLY and CDR2 FYNNEI.

The chain links TRBV2 to TRBJ1-1; TRBD1 is a possible D gene (6 bases). The CDR3 runs to 15 residues. Germline CDR1 SNHLY, CDR2 FYNNEI. V shed 7 bases and J shed 3 bases, with 18 bases lying between them. The CDR3 reads CASTSTGISDTEAFF. The CDR3 region has the DNA TGTGCCAGCACTAGTACAGGGATCTCGGACACTGAAGCTTTCTTT.

V and J are TRBV2 and TRBJ2-5; 12 nucleotides match TRBD2. CDR1 and CDR2 (germline): SNHLY, FYNNEI. Losses at the gene ends were 11 bases for V and 4 bases for J; bases not matched to a gene: 5. CDR3 size: 13 residues. This chain's CDR3 is CASTSGRLETQYF. Written as DNA, the CDR3 is TGTGCCTCCACTAGCGGGAGGCTAGAGACCCAGTACTTC.